A selection of T cell receptor beta chains follows, all from one sample in a study of blood T cell repertoires in COVID-19. Data came from immunoSEQ multiplex PCR; TCRdb stores just in-frame clones and leaves some out. This sample has approximately 300,000 clones, with around four fifths found just once. Input material: peripheral blood. Receptors originate from a woman between 45 and 60 years old with active or convalescent COVID-19. Both conserved end residues are part of each CDR3. The order of the fields is clone size, D gene, J gene, V gene, CDR3 protein, CDR3 DNA. A D gene is named only where the DNA matches it firmly. A row's size may be missing; if present it is once, few, many or a size class.

. | TRBD1 | TRBJ2-5 | TRBV19 | CATSTNRDRGLGNQYF | TGTGCCACCAGTACCAACCGGGACAGGGGGCTGGGTAACCAGTACTTC
. | . | TRBJ1-2 | TRBV2 | CASSEVMAPRSYGYTF | TGTGCCAGCAGTGAAGTAATGGCCCCGAGGAGCTATGGCTACACCTTC
once | TRBD1 | TRBJ2-5 | TRBV11-2 | CASTFDRGPETQYF | TGTGCCAGCACCTTCGACAGGGGGCCAGAGACCCAGTACTTC
. | . | TRBJ1-6 | TRBV3-1/TRBV3-2 | CASSQSVYNSPLHF | TGTGCCAGCAGCCAATCGGTCTATAATTCACCCCTCCACTTT
. | TRBD2 | TRBJ2-1 | TRBV5-4 | CASSAAGLYNEQFF | TGTGCCAGCAGCGCAGCGGGGCTATACAATGAGCAGTTCTTC
. | TRBD2 | TRBJ2-3 | TRBV7-2 | CASSLVATSGNTQYF | TGTGCCAGCAGCTTAGTGGCGACTAGCGGAAATACGCAGTATTTT
. | . | TRBJ2-1 | TRBV19 | CASSIAPGVFEQFF | TGTGCCAGTAGTATAGCCCCCGGGGTCTTTGAGCAGTTCTTC
once | . | TRBJ2-1 | TRBV18 | CASSPRRSSKPNEQFF | TGTGCCAGCTCACCGAGAAGATCGTCAAAGCCCAATGAGCAGTTCTTC
. | TRBD2 | TRBJ2-1 | TRBV7-9 | CASSSRGSGRPNNEQFF | TGTGCCAGCAGCTCCCGGGGGAGCGGGAGGCCTAACAATGAGCAGTTCTTC
few | . | TRBJ2-5 | TRBV7-6 | CASSRLSAVGETQYF | TGTGCCAGCAGCCGTCTTAGCGCGGTGGGTGAGACCCAGTACTTC
. | TRBD2 | TRBJ2-4 | TRBV7-8 | CASSLGYVSERERNIQYF | TGTGCCAGCAGCTTGGGGTATGTGAGTGAGCGGGAGCGAAACATTCAGTACTTC
. | TRBD2 | TRBJ2-1 | TRBV10-2 | CASWGQGPSLAGPPSNEQFF | TGCGCCAGTTGGGGGCAGGGTCCTTCTCTAGCGGGCCCCCCAAGTAATGAGCAGTTCTTC
. | . | TRBJ1-6 | TRBV19 | CASSIGSSYNSPLHF | TGTGCCAGTAGTATTGGTAGCTCCTATAATTCACCCCTCCACTTT
. | . | TRBJ2-1 | TRBV29-1 | CSVSGSNEQFF | TGCAGCGTTTCAGGGTCCAATGAGCAGTTCTTC
. | TRBD1 | TRBJ1-1 | TRBV11-1 | CASSRGTGATTEAFF | TGTGCCAGCAGTCGTGGGACAGGGGCGACCACTGAAGCTTTCTTT
. | . | TRBJ1-1 | TRBV10-3 | CAISKNQGFGTEAFF | TGTGCCATCAGCAAAAATCAGGGGTTTGGGACTGAAGCTTTCTTT
. | . | TRBJ1-2 | TRBV6-5 | CASSTPQGSYGYTF | TGTGCCAGCAGTACGCCCCAGGGGAGCTATGGCTACACCTTC
. | TRBD2 | TRBJ2-2 | TRBV9 | CASSAGTSGYTGELFF | TGTGCCAGCAGCGCCGGGACTAGCGGGTACACCGGGGAGCTGTTTTTT
. | . | TRBJ1-1 | TRBV9 | CASSVERSTEAFF | TGTGCCAGCAGCGTAGAGAGGTCCACTGAAGCTTTCTTT
. | TRBD1 | TRBJ2-7 | TRBV6-1 | CASSVFPAGTGGAEQYF | TGTGCCAGCAGTGTCTTTCCGGCCGGGACAGGGGGCGCCGAGCAGTACTTC
. | TRBD1 | TRBJ1-1 | TRBV5-1 | CASRLGQVNTEAFF | TGCGCCAGCAGGTTGGGACAGGTGAACACTGAAGCTTTCTTT
few | . | TRBJ1-1 | TRBV5-5 | CASSLAWNTEAFF | TGTGCCAGCAGCTTGGCATGGAACACTGAAGCTTTCTTT
. | TRBD1 | TRBJ2-3 | TRBV19 | CASSTRRTGGGNTQYF | TGTGCCAGTAGCACGAGACGGACAGGGGGCGGAAATACGCAGTATTTT
. | TRBD1 | TRBJ1-1 | TRBV5-1 | CASSFGTANTEAFF | TGCGCCAGCAGCTTCGGGACAGCGAACACTGAAGCTTTCTTT
. | . | TRBJ2-1 | TRBV5-1 | CASSLGLSHNEQFF | TGCGCCAGCAGCTTGGGACTCTCCCACAATGAGCAGTTCTTC
many | TRBD2 | TRBJ2-1 | TRBV6-6 | CASSSSGRALEQFF | TGTGCCAGCAGTTCTAGCGGGAGGGCATTAGAGCAGTTCTTC
. | TRBD1 | TRBJ1-2 | TRBV7-9 | CASSPWDREVYGYTF | TGTGCCAGCAGCCCCTGGGACAGGGAGGTTTATGGCTACACCTTC
few | TRBD1 | TRBJ1-1 | TRBV19 | CASRKGQTDTEAFF | TGTGCCAGTAGAAAGGGACAGACGGACACTGAAGCTTTCTTT
. | . | TRBJ1-2 | TRBV30 | CAWGRRQVRDYGYTF | TGTGCCTGGGGGCGAAGACAGGTCAGGGACTATGGCTACACCTTC
once | . | TRBJ2-2 | TRBV10-3 | CAISAAMNTGELFF | TGTGCCATCAGTGCCGCTATGAACACCGGGGAGCTGTTTTTT
. | . | TRBJ2-1 | TRBV13 | CASSLADEQFF | TGTGCCAGCAGCTTAGCGGATGAGCAGTTCTTC
. | TRBD2 | TRBJ2-5 | TRBV5-5 | CASSLGLAGETQYF | TGTGCCAGCAGCTTAGGCCTAGCGGGAGAGACCCAGTACTTC
few | TRBD1 | TRBJ1-2 | TRBV28 | CASSSPDRVLYGYTF | TGTGCCAGCAGTTCCCCGGACAGGGTCCTCTATGGCTACACCTTC
. | . | TRBJ2-3 | TRBV19 | CASKLAPGTDTQYF | TGTGCCAGTAAGTTAGCGCCTGGCACAGATACGCAGTATTTT
. | . | TRBJ2-7 | TRBV10-3 | CAISTNSNEQYF | TGTGCCATCAGTACAAATAGCAACGAGCAGTACTTC
. | . | TRBJ1-1 | TRBV28 | CASSFQGGSNTEAFF | TGTGCCAGCAGTTTCCAGGGTGGGTCCAACACTGAAGCTTTCTTT